Reported below is one T cell receptor (beta chain). Germline V gives CDR1 SEHNR, CDR2 FQNEAQ (reference sequence). The length of the CDR3 is 13 residues. Trimming cost V 5 bases and J 5 bases, with 13 bases left between them. This sample was included in a study of blood T cell repertoires in COVID-19. The data were produced by immunoSEQ multiplex PCR, yet TCRdb's version contains in-frame clones alone and is incomplete. The data contain about 120,000 clones, around nine tenths of them singletons. Sequencing was performed on peripheral blood. The receptor was derived from a woman in her 50s with acute or convalescent COVID-19. The chain has TRBV7-9 and TRBJ2-7, with D possibly matching TRBD1 (7 bases). This chain's CDR3 is CASSQGGLHEQYF. Written as DNA, the CDR3 is TGTGCCAGCAGCCAGGGGGGTCTCCACGAGCAGTACTTC.